Sequencing of this T cell receptor (beta chain) was carried out in a study of T cells after yellow fever vaccination. At the level of the study: Libraries from low-cell-number fractions were prepared with the SMART-Seq v4 Ultra Low Input RNA kit.

Germline lookup yields CDR1 KGHSH and CDR2 LQKENI. Trimming stripped 3 bases from V and 3 bases from J, with 12 bases between. The CDR3 is made up of 15 amino acids. To note about this clonotype: No antigen is known for it.

Universal primer sites and UMIs were introduced during 5'RACE template-switching synthesis of TCR cDNA. MiXCR was run by TCRdb on the 5' RACE reads, yielding one entry per CDR3 protein. This sample carries about 550,000 distinct CDR3 sequences, about a fifth of them seen once, and the ten largest clones take roughly an eighth. Study-wide results and caveats: Relatively few clonotypes were ones that appeared in both CD4 and CD8 compartments.

The chain links TRBV18 to TRBJ2-1, with D possibly TRBD1 on 6 matching bases. This TCR derives from a man aged 25 to 40 who received the YFV17D yellow fever vaccine. Sequenced here: PBMCs, sampled 15 days after the yellow fever booster vaccination. CDR3 protein: CASSPQTGIYNEQFF. Written as DNA, the CDR3 is TGTGCCAGCTCACCGCAGACAGGAATCTACAATGAGCAGTTCTTC.